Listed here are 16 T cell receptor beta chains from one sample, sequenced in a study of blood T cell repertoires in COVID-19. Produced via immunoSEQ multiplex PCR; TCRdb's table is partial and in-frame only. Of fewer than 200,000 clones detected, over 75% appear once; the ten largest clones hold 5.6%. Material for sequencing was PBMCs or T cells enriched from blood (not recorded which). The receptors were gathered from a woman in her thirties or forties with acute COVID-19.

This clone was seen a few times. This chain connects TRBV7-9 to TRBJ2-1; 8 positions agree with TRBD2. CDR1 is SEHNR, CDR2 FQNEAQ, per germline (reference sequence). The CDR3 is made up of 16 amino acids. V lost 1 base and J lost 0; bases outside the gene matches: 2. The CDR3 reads CASSLGAGGSYNEQFF. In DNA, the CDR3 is TGTGCCAGCAGCTTAGGGGCGGGAGGCTCCTACAATGAGCAGTTCTTC.

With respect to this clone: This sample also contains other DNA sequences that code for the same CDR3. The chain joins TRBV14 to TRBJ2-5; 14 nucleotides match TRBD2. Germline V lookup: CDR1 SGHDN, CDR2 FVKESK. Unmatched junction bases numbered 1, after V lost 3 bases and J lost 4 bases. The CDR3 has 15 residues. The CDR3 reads CASSQGLAGVETQYF. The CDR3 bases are TGTGCCAGCAGCCAGGGACTAGCGGGAGTAGAGACCCAGTACTTC. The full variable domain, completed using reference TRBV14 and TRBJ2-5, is EAGVTQFPSHSVIEKGQTVTLRCDPISGHDNLYWYRRVMGKEIKFLLHFVKESKQDESGMPNNRFLAERTGGTYSTLKVQPAELEDSGVYFCASSQGLAGVETQYFGPGTRLLVL.

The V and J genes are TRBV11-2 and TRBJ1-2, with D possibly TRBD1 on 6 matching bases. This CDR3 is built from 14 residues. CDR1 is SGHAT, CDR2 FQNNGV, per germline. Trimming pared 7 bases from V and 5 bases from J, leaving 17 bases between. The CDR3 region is CASTPGTIGYGYTF. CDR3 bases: TGTGCCAGCACTCCCGGGACAATAGGATATGGCTACACCTTC. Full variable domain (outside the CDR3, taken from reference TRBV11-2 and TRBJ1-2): EAGVAQSPRYKIIEKRQSVAFWCNPISGHATLYWYQQILGQGPKLLIQFQNNGVVDDSQLPKDRFSAERLKGVDSTLKIQPAKLEDSAVYLCASTPGTIGYGYTFGSGTRLTVV.

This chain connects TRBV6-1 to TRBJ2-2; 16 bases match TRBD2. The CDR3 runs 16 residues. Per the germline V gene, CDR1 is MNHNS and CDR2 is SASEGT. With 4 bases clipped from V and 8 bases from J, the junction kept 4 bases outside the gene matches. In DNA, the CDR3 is TGTGCCAGCAGTGTGGGACTAGCGGGAGGGCCGGGGGAGCTGTTTTTT. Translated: CASSVGLAGGPGELFF.

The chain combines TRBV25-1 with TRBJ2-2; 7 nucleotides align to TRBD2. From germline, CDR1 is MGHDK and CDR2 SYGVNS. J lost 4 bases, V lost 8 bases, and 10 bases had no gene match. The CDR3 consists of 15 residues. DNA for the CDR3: TGTGCCAGCCAAAGCGGGGCCGGATTCACCGGGGAGCTGTTTTTT. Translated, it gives CASQSGAGFTGELFF.

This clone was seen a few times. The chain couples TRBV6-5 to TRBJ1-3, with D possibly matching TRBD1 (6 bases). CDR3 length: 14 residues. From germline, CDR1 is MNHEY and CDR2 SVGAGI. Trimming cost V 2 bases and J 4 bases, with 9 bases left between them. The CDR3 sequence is CASSYGGAGNTIYF. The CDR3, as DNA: TGTGCCAGCAGTTACGGGGGGGCAGGAAACACCATATATTTT.

The CDR3 DNA reads as TGTGCCAGCAGCCAAGAGGAGGTCAGGGGTAACTACGAGCAGTACTTC. This codes for CASSQEEVRGNYEQYF. This sequence joins TRBV4-2 and TRBJ2-7; TRBD1 is a possible D gene (6 bases). The V and J ends lost 0 bases and 3 bases respectively, with 15 bases between them. From germline, CDR1 is LGHNA and CDR2 YNFKEQ. The CDR3 contains 16 residues.

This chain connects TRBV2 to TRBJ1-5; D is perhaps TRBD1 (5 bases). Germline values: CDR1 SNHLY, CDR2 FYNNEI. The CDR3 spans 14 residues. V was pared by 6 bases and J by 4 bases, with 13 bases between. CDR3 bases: TGTGCCAGCAGGAAGGGGATACCAAATCAGCCCCAGCATTTT. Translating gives CASRKGIPNQPQHF.

CDR3 coding DNA: TGCGCCAGCAGCTCCCCGGTGGCGGAACCACAAGAGACCCAGTACTTC. This translates into CASSSPVAEPQETQYF. The chain uses TRBV5-1 and TRBJ2-5, with D unclear. Germline V lookup: CDR1 SGHRS, CDR2 YFSETQ. CDR3 length: 16 amino acids. Trimming took 3 bases from V and 2 from J, leaving 17 bases between them.

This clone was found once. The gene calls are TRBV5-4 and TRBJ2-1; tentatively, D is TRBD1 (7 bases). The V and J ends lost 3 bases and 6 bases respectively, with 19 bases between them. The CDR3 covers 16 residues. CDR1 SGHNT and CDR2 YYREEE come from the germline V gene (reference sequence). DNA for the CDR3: TGTGCCAGCAGCTCGCCCGGAGGGGGCCTCATCAATGAGCAGTTCTTC. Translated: CASSSPGGGLINEQFF.

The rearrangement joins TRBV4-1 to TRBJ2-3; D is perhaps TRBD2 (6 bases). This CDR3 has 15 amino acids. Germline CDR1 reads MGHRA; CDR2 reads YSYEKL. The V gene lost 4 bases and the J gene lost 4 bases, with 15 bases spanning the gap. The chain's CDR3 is CASSPPGSRPDTQYF. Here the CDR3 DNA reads TGCGCCAGCAGCCCCCCCGGGAGCAGGCCAGATACGCAGTATTTT.

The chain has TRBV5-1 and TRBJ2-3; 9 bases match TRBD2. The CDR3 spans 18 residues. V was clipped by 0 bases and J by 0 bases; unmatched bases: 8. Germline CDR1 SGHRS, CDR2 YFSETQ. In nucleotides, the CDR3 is TGCGCCAGCAGCTTGGTAGCGGGAGCGATTCCAAGCACAGATACGCAGTATTTT. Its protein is CASSLVAGAIPSTDTQYF.

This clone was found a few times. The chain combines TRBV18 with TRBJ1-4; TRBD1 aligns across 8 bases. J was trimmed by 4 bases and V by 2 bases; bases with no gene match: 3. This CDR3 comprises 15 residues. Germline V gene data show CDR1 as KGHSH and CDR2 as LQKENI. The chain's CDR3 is CASSPGQGGNEKLFF. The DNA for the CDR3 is TGTGCCAGCTCACCAGGACAGGGTGGTAATGAAAAACTGTTTTTT.

DNA of the CDR3: TGTGCCAGCAGTTTGTGGGCGGGGGGCTTGGATGAGCAGTTCTTC. It yields the protein CASSLWAGGLDEQFF. The V and J genes are TRBV28 and TRBJ2-1; 8 bases align to TRBD2. The V and J ends lost 3 bases and 8 bases, in that order; junction bases with no gene match: 9. Germline V gene data show CDR1 as MDHEN and CDR2 as SYDVKM. This CDR3 region has 15 residues.

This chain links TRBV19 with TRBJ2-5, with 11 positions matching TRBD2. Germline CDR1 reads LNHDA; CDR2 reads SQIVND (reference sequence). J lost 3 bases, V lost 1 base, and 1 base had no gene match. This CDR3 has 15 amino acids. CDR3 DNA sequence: TGTGCCAGTAGTATAGGGGGACTAGCGGAAGAGACCCAGTACTTC. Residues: CASSIGGLAEETQYF.

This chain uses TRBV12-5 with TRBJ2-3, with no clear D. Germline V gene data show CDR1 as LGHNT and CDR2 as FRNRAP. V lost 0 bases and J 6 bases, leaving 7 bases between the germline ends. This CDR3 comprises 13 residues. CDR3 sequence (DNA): TGTGCTAGTGGTTTGGTGCGGTCGGATACGCAGTATTTT. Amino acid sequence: CASGLVRSDTQYF. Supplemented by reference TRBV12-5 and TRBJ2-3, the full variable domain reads DARVTQTPRHKVTEMGQEVTMRCQPILGHNTVFWYRQTMMQGLELLAYFRNRAPLDDSGMPKDRFSAEMPDATLATLKIQPSEPRDSAVYFCASGLVRSDTQYFGPGTRLTVL.